This note documents a single T cell receptor beta chain sequence. The antigen remains undetermined. The treatment is: 15 to 20 received Ad26.COV2.S at low or high dose, single or two shots; about 5 received placebo; per-sample allocation not given. Material that was analyzed had been drawn on day 63 after the first vaccine or placebo injection. The sample comes from a study of Ad26.COV2.S vaccination and SARS-CoV-2 variants. There are 14 residues in the CDR3. Deletions cut 0 bases from V and 1 base from J, with 6 bases between. Germline values: CDR1 MNHNY, CDR2 SVGAGI (reference sequence). The method was immunoSEQ multiplex PCR; TCRdb's version includes in-frame clones alone and lacks a portion of them. The sample carries under 400,000 clones, roughly 91% recorded once. General observations from the study: There was reportedly substantial breadth in spike-specific CD8+ and CD4+ T cell responses after vaccination.

The sequence was collected from a person aged 18-65 years who received the Ad26.COV2.S COVID-19 vaccine or a placebo. This chain connects TRBV6-6 to TRBJ1-1; unclear D gene. Material: peripheral blood, obtained in a trial of Ad26.COV2.S vaccine versus placebo. In DNA, the CDR3 is TGTGCCAGCAGTTACTCCGGGGAGAACACTGAAGCTTTCTTT. It codes for CASSYSGENTEAFF.